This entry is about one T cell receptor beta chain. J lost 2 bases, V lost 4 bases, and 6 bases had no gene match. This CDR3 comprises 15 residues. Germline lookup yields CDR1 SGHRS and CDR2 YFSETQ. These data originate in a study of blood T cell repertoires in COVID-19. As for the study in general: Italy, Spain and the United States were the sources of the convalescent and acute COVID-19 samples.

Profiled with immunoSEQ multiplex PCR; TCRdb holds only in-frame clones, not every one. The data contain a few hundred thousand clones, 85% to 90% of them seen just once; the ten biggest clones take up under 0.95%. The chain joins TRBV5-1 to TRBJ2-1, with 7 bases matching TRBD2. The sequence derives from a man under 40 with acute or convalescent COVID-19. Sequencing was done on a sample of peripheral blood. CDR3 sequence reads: CASSPSGEPYNEQFF. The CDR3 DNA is TGCGCCAGCAGCCCCAGCGGGGAACCCTACAATGAGCAGTTCTTC.